The 17 T cell receptor beta chains in this list originate from one sample, sequenced in a study of CD8+CD57+ T cells in acquired aplastic anemia. TCR beta VDJ and CDR3 were profiled, and genomic DNA was the template. TCRdb analysed the reads with MiXCR anew, one entry per CDR3 protein. Among 160,000 or so distinct CDR3 sequences, about two thirds were seen once, and the ten largest hold 35% to 60%. Patients chosen for sequencing had shown CD8+CD57+ cell expansion by flow cytometry. Specimen: sorted CD4+, CD8+, or CD8+CD57+ T cells (not recorded which) from PBMCs. These TCRs come from a human donor with aplastic anemia.

The V and J genes are TRBV7-3 and TRBJ2-3; 7 bases line up with TRBD1. The CDR3 is 16 amino acids. Germline trimming cut 1 base from V and 11 bases from J; bases unmatched to any gene: 15. Germline V lookup: CDR1 SGHTA, CDR2 FQGTGA. As DNA, the CDR3 is TGTGCCAGCAGCTTAAGAGGGGGCCCCTCACCAGATCGGCAGTATTTT. Its translation is CASSLRGGPSPDRQYF.

As to this clonotype: One end of the junction fails to match germline, which may point to a read error. The chain recombines TRBV2 with TRBJ2-1; D gene ambiguous. The CDR3 length is 11 residues. The germline CDR1 and CDR2 sequences are SNHLY and FYNNEI. The CDR3 protein is CVSSENNEQFF. CDR3 DNA: TGTGTCAGCAGTGAGAACAATGAGCAGTTCTTC.

The table lists this clonotype with a few counts. V gene TRBV11-2 combines with J gene TRBJ2-3, with 9 nucleotides matching TRBD2. This CDR3 is built from 15 residues. Germline CDR1 and CDR2: SGHAT and FQNNGV. The V and J ends lost 5 bases and 6 bases, in that order; junction bases with no gene match: 9. For the CDR3, the DNA is TGTGCCAGCAGCCCGGGGGCGGGAGGGCCGGATACGCAGTATTTT. This translates into CASSPGAGGPDTQYF. Together with reference TRBV11-2 and TRBJ2-3, the CDR3 gives the full variable domain: EAGVAQSPRYKIIEKRQSVAFWCNPISGHATLYWYQQILGQGPKLLIQFQNNGVVDDSQLPKDRFSAERLKGVDSTLKIQPAKLEDSAVYLCASSPGAGGPDTQYFGPGTRLTVL.

The chain is built from TRBV20-1 and TRBJ2-3; D tentatively fits TRBD1 or TRBD2 (5 bases each). V was shortened by 7 bases and J by 7 bases, with 15 bases between the two germline ends. Germline values: CDR1 DFQATT, CDR2 SNEGSKA (reference sequence). The length of the CDR3 is 12 residues. The chain's CDR3 is CSVAGTANTQYF. Written as DNA, the CDR3 is TGCAGTGTTGCCGGGACGGCCAATACGCAGTATTTT.

V gene TRBV15 combines with J gene TRBJ1-6; no clear D. The CDR3 totals 13 residues. CDR1 and CDR2 from the germline V gene are LNHNV and YYDKDF (reference sequence). V was trimmed by 1 base and J by 10 bases, leaving 8 bases between them. CDR3 protein: CATSRGVGSPLHF. The CDR3 DNA reads TGTGCCACCAGCAGAGGGGTAGGGTCACCCCTCCACTTT.

The V and J genes are TRBV7-9 and TRBJ2-3, with D maybe TRBD1 (6 bases). CDR3 length: 14 residues. V gave up 7 bases and J gave up 12 bases, with 23 bases separating them. CDR1 and CDR2 from the germline V gene are SEHNR and FQNEAQ (reference sequence). For the CDR3, the DNA is TGTGCCAGCAACTCGTGGCAGGGGACGCCTAATCAGTATTTT. This sequence encodes CASNSWQGTPNQYF.

V gene TRBV19 combines with J gene TRBJ1-2; D call uncertain. V shed 7 bases and J shed 8 bases, with 23 bases lying between them. This CDR3 has 15 residues. Germline-derived CDR1 and CDR2 are LNHDA and SQIVND (reference sequence). CDR3 in amino acids: CASKSRGGPPAGYTF. The DNA for the CDR3 is TGTGCCAGTAAGAGCAGAGGCGGCCCCCCGGCGGGCTACACCTTC.

CDR3 nucleotide sequence: TGCAGTGCTCGCCCCTTTAGGGCCACCGCCGGGGAGCTGTTTTTT. It codes for CSARPFRATAGELFF. The rearrangement uses TRBV20-1 and TRBJ2-2; no reliable D call. Germline-derived CDR1 and CDR2 are DFQATT and SNEGSKA (reference sequence). The V gene lost 5 bases and the J gene lost 6 bases, with 19 bases spanning the gap. This CDR3 is 15 amino acids long.

The J gene is TRBJ1-2, the V gene TRBV2; no clear D. Germline CDR1 SNHLY, CDR2 FYNNEI. V gave up 6 bases and J gave up 2 bases, with 10 bases separating them. CDR3 length: 13 amino acids. The DNA for the CDR3 is TGTGCCAGCAGCACCCAAGGCAACTATGGCTACACCTTC. Protein: CASSTQGNYGYTF.

V usage is TRBV10-3 and J usage is TRBJ2-3; 7 bases line up with TRBD2. V trimming: 2 bases; J trimming: 4 bases; junction bases outside the gene matches: 3. Germline V lookup: CDR1 ENHRY, CDR2 SYGVKD. CDR3 size: 14 residues. CDR3: CAISEGGSPDTQYF. CDR3 bases: TGTGCCATCAGTGAGGGCGGGAGTCCAGATACGCAGTATTTT.

The table lists this clonotype with many counts. V is TRBV4-3 and J is TRBJ2-5, with D perhaps matching TRBD2 (7 bases). The CDR3 extends over 15 amino acids. CDR1 is LGHNA and CDR2 is YSLEER in the germline V gene. V was cut by 0 bases and J by 1 base, with 9 bases left in between. For the CDR3, the DNA is TGCGCCAGCAGCCAAGATAGGGGGGGCCAAGAGACCCAGTACTTC. Translating it yields CASSQDRGGQETQYF.

The chain couples TRBV20-1 to TRBJ2-1, with TRBD1 matching over 7 bases. Germline CDR1 reads DFQATT; CDR2 reads SNEGSKA (reference sequence). There are 14 residues in the CDR3. With V trimmed by 6 bases and J by 4 bases, 9 bases remained unmatched. CDR3: CSAKAGGNYNEQFF. In DNA, the CDR3 is TGCAGTGCCAAAGCAGGGGGAAATTACAATGAGCAGTTCTTC.

The CDR3 sequence: CSVTSGAQETQYF. The CDR3 DNA is TGCAGTGTGACTAGCGGGGCACAAGAGACCCAGTACTTC. The V and J genes are TRBV20-1 and TRBJ2-5, with 11 bases matching TRBD2. CDR1 is DFQATT, CDR2 SNEGSKA, per germline (reference sequence). This CDR3 has 13 amino acids. J was trimmed by 2 bases and V by 7 bases; bases with no gene match: 3.

A few counts support this clonotype. This rearrangement joins TRBV2 to TRBJ2-7; TRBD2 is a possible D gene (5 bases). Germline loops: CDR1 SNHLY, CDR2 FYNNEI. Trimming took 8 bases from V and 2 from J, leaving 10 bases between them. The CDR3 consists of 12 residues. Here the CDR3 DNA reads TGTGCCAGCTTAGGGAGCGCCTACGAGCAGTACTTC. Encoded protein: CASLGSAYEQYF.

The chain links TRBV2 to TRBJ2-1; D is undetermined. The CDR3 has 11 residues. In germline, CDR1 is SNHLY, CDR2 FYNNEI. V dropped 6 bases and J dropped 7 bases, with 7 bases sitting between them. The CDR3 DNA is TGTGCCAGCAGATGGGTAAATGAGCAGTTCTTC. This translates into CASRWVNEQFF.

The table lists this clonotype with a few counts. The chain is built from TRBV7-3 and TRBJ2-2; D gene ambiguous. Germline V gives CDR1 SGHTA, CDR2 FQGTGA. V lost 2 bases and J 4 bases, leaving 8 bases between the germline ends. This CDR3 has 14 residues. CDR3 DNA: TGTGCCAGCAGCTTATCAGTGGTCACCGGGGAGCTGTTTTTT. Translation gives CASSLSVVTGELFF.

The chain recombines TRBV7-3 with TRBJ2-3; 11 bases line up with TRBD2. The germline gives CDR1 SGHTA, CDR2 FQGTGA. The CDR3 has 16 amino acids. The V segment lost 6 bases and the J segment 5 bases; nucleotides outside the gene matches: 10. CDR3 amino acids: CASSRGPLAGGDTQYF. The CDR3 nucleotides are TGTGCCAGCAGTCGTGGGCCCCTAGCGGGGGGAGATACGCAGTATTTT.